This TCR beta chain was profiled in a study of blood T cell repertoires in COVID-19. Seattle researchers signed up patients amid active infection and tracked them longitudinally. The method was immunoSEQ multiplex PCR; TCRdb's version includes in-frame clones alone and lacks a portion of them. The sample has over 150,000 clones, about 85% seen once. Specimen: peripheral blood. The sequence was collected from a man between 60 and 75 years old with COVID-19, enrolled during active disease.

The DNA of the CDR3 is TGTGCCAGCAGCGACAGGGTGGAGACCCAGTACTTC. Translation gives CASSDRVETQYF. The chain joins TRBV7-6 to TRBJ2-5; 7 positions agree with TRBD1. V gave up 5 bases and J gave up 5 bases; unmatched junction bases: 2. The germline gives CDR1 SGHVS, CDR2 FNYEAQ. The CDR3 totals 12 residues. Full variable domain (rest looked up from reference TRBV7-6 and TRBJ2-5): GAGVSQSPRYKVTKRGQDVALRCDPISGHVSLYWYRQALGQGPEFLTYFNYEAQQDKSGLPNDRFSAERPEGSISTLTIQRTEQRDSAMYRCASSDRVETQYFGPGTRLLVL.